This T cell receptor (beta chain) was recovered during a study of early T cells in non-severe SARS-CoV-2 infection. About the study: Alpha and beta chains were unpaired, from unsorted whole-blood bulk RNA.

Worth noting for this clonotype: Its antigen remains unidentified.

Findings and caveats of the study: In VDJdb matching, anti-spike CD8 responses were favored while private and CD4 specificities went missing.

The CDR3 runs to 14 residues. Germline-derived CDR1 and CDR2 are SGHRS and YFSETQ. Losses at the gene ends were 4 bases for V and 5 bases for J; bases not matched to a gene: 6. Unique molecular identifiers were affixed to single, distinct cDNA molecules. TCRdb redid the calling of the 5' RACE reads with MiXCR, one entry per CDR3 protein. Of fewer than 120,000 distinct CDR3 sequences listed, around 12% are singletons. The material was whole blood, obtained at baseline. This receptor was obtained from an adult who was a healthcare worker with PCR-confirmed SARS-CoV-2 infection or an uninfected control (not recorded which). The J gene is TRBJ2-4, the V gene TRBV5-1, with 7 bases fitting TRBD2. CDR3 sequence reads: CASSPFAGENIQYF. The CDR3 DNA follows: TGCGCCAGCAGCCCCTTCGCGGGAGAAAACATTCAGTACTTC. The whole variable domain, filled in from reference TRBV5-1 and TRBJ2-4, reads KAGVTQTPRYLIKTRGQQVTLSCSPISGHRSVSWYQQTPGQGLQFLFEYFSETQRNKGNFPGRFSGRQFSNSRSEMNVSTLELGDSALYLCASSPFAGENIQYFGAGTRLSVL.